Listed below are T cell receptor beta chains from one sample, sequenced in a study of cytomegalovirus exposure and HLA in healthy donors. TCRdb keeps only in-frame clones here, not all; method: immunoSEQ multiplex PCR. This sample yields approximately 190,000 clones, of which roughly 74% are seen a single time; less than 15% belongs to the top ten. The sample was PBMCs. The receptors here all came from a woman in her 30s in good health and CMV-seropositive. The CDR3 runs from the conserved cysteine through the conserved F or W. Each record gives: J gene, clone size, V gene, D gene, CDR3 DNA, CDR3 protein. The D gene is left open where the match is weak. Some rows have no size entry. The others give once, few or many, or a class for an expanded clone.

J: TRBJ2-5; size: once; V: TRBV5-5; D: NA; DNA: TGTGCCAGCAGCGCGAACGGTGGGGGCGAAGAGACCCAGTACTTC; CDR3: CASSANGGGEETQYF
J: TRBJ2-7; size: NA; V: TRBV6-5; D: NA; DNA: TGTGCCAGCAGTTCGTCAGTGGGGCGCTCCTACGAGCAGTACTTC; CDR3: CASSSSVGRSYEQYF
J: TRBJ2-7; size: NA; V: TRBV28; D: NA; DNA: TGTGCGACCCGGACAGCCTACGAGCAGTACTTC; CDR3: CATRTAYEQYF
J: TRBJ2-7; size: once; V: TRBV28; D: TRBD2; DNA: TGTGCCAGCAGTTTCGGGGGGGCCGCAACCTACGAGCAGTACTTC; CDR3: CASSFGGAATYEQYF
J: TRBJ1-3; size: once; V: TRBV19; D: NA; DNA: TGTGCCAGTAGTATGTTGGCGGGCGGATCCTCTGGAAACACCATATATTTT; CDR3: CASSMLAGGSSGNTIYF
J: TRBJ1-1; size: few; V: TRBV28; D: NA; DNA: TGTGCCAGCCGTAGGCCCAACAGCGGCACTGAAGCTTTCTTT; CDR3: CASRRPNSGTEAFF
J: TRBJ1-4; size: once; V: TRBV9; D: TRBD1; DNA: TGTGCCAGCAGCGTACAGGGGGCAAGTGTTAATGAAAAACTGTTTTTT; CDR3: CASSVQGASVNEKLFF
J: TRBJ2-1; size: NA; V: TRBV20-1; D: NA; DNA: TGCAGTGCTGGGAGCTACAATGAGCAGTTCTTC; CDR3: CSAGSYNEQFF
J: TRBJ2-1; size: NA; V: TRBV4-1; D: NA; DNA: TGCGCCAGCAGCCAAGCGGACAGCCCGTACAATGAGCAGTTCTTC; CDR3: CASSQADSPYNEQFF
J: TRBJ2-3; size: NA; V: TRBV9; D: NA; DNA: TGTGCCAGCAGCGTTCTAGCCTATGGCACAGATACGCAGTATTTT; CDR3: CASSVLAYGTDTQYF
J: TRBJ1-4; size: few; V: TRBV19; D: TRBD1; DNA: TGTGCCAGTAGTAAGGGGACCGACAGGGGGCGAAGAAAACTGTTTTTT; CDR3: CASSKGTDRGRRKLFF
J: TRBJ1-1; size: once; V: TRBV18; D: NA; DNA: TGTGCCAGCTCACCAGGGGGACCCGGGGGAGGCGACCTCACTGAAGCTTTCTTT; CDR3: CASSPGGPGGGDLTEAFF
J: TRBJ2-6; size: few; V: TRBV15; D: NA; DNA: TGTGCCACCAGCTCGGACAGCCTCTCTGGGGCCAACGTCCTGACTTTC; CDR3: CATSSDSLSGANVLTF
J: TRBJ2-1; size: once; V: TRBV11-3; D: TRBD2; DNA: TGTGCCAGCAGCTTAGTCGGGGGGGACGAGCAGTTCTTC; CDR3: CASSLVGGDEQFF
J: TRBJ1-1; size: NA; V: TRBV2; D: TRBD1; DNA: TGTGCCAACAGTGATGCCAGGGGGAGAACTGAAGCTTTCTTT; CDR3: CANSDARGRTEAFF
J: TRBJ1-4; size: NA; V: TRBV28; D: NA; DNA: TGTGCCAGCAGTCCGACAGAGCAGGGGAAACTGTTTTTT; CDR3: CASSPTEQGKLFF
J: TRBJ2-7; size: NA; V: TRBV9; D: TRBD1; DNA: TGTGCCAGCAGCGTGGGGGACAGTGGGGCCTCCGAGCAGTACTTC; CDR3: CASSVGDSGASEQYF
J: TRBJ1-2; size: NA; V: TRBV29-1; D: NA; DNA: TGCAGCGTTGTAACCGACAGAGTCTATGGCTACACCTTC; CDR3: CSVVTDRVYGYTF
J: TRBJ2-1; size: NA; V: TRBV9; D: NA; DNA: TGTGCCAGCAGCGTAGAGGACAGAGTTCTCTCCTACAATGAGCAGTTCTTC; CDR3: CASSVEDRVLSYNEQFF
J: TRBJ2-2; size: NA; V: TRBV4-1; D: NA; DNA: TGCGCCAGCAGCCAGGGGGGGGCTTTCGTAGGACTCACCGGGGAGCTGTTTTTT; CDR3: CASSQGGAFVGLTGELFF
J: TRBJ2-5; size: NA; V: TRBV11-2; D: TRBD2; DNA: TGTGCCAGCAGCTTAGATGGTACTAGCGAGGTCCAGCAGTACTTC; CDR3: CASSLDGTSEVQQYF
J: TRBJ2-5; size: NA; V: TRBV10-3; D: NA; DNA: TGTGCCATCAGTGTTTCCCTGGAGGGGGCTATGGAGACCCAGTACTTC; CDR3: CAISVSLEGAMETQYF
J: TRBJ1-1; size: NA; V: TRBV4-1; D: NA; DNA: TGCGCCAGCAGCCAAACCCCCCTGCAGCAGGGCACTGAAGCTTTCTTT; CDR3: CASSQTPLQQGTEAFF
J: TRBJ1-5; size: once; V: TRBV28; D: TRBD1; DNA: TGTGCCAGCAGTTTCTTACTTAGGACAGGCCTTCAGCCCCAGCATTTT; CDR3: CASSFLLRTGLQPQHF
J: TRBJ1-3; size: few; V: TRBV4-1; D: NA; DNA: TGCGCCAGCAGCCAAGATCCTCCGGGGGGTGGAAACACCATATATTTT; CDR3: CASSQDPPGGGNTIYF
J: TRBJ1-6; size: NA; V: TRBV7-3; D: NA; DNA: TGTGCCAGCAGCCGGGACAATAATTCACCCCTCCACTTT; CDR3: CASSRDNNSPLHF
J: TRBJ2-7; size: NA; V: TRBV11-2; D: TRBD2; DNA: TGTGCCAGCAGCGAACGGGGGGATTCCTACGAGCAGTACTTC; CDR3: CASSERGDSYEQYF
J: TRBJ1-4; size: NA; V: TRBV6-5; D: TRBD1; DNA: TGTGCCAGCAGGGAGGGGGCGCAGGCTGAAAAACTGTTTTTT; CDR3: CASREGAQAEKLFF
J: TRBJ2-7; size: NA; V: TRBV21-1; D: NA; DNA: TGTGCCAGCAGCAAAGGGGAGCACCTGGGGTCCTACGAGCAGTACTTC; CDR3: CASSKGEHLGSYEQYF
J: TRBJ2-5; size: once; V: TRBV19; D: NA; DNA: TGTGCCAGTAGTATAATCCGCTTAGAGGGCGGGACGGAGACCCAGTACTTC; CDR3: CASSIIRLEGGTETQYF
J: TRBJ1-2; size: NA; V: TRBV10-3; D: NA; DNA: TGTGCCATCAGTGAGGAGGAAGGCCATAACTATGGCTACACCTTC; CDR3: CAISEEEGHNYGYTF
J: TRBJ2-3; size: NA; V: TRBV28; D: TRBD2; DNA: TGTGCCAGCAGTTTCCTTAGCGGGACCAGCACAGATACGCAGTATTTT; CDR3: CASSFLSGTSTDTQYF
J: TRBJ1-4; size: NA; V: TRBV27; D: TRBD1; DNA: TGTGCCAGCAGTCCTAGGGGACAGGGAAGAATGAGGAAACTGTTTTTT; CDR3: CASSPRGQGRMRKLFF
J: TRBJ1-6; size: NA; V: TRBV5-4; D: NA; DNA: TGTGCCAGCAGCTTGGACCTAAGCTCCTATAATTCACCCCTCCACTTT; CDR3: CASSLDLSSYNSPLHF
J: TRBJ2-7; size: NA; V: TRBV28; D: TRBD1; DNA: TGTGCCAGCACCCGCCCAGGGGGTGGAAGCTCCTACGAGCAGTACTTC; CDR3: CASTRPGGGSSYEQYF
J: TRBJ1-1; size: once; V: TRBV1; D: NA; DNA: TGCACCAGCAGCCAACGGTCAGGGGGGAACACTGAAGCTTTCTTT; CDR3: CTSSQRSGGNTEAFF
J: TRBJ1-5; size: few; V: TRBV7-9; D: TRBD1; DNA: TGTGCCAGCAGCATCAGACAGGGTAATCAGCCCCAGCATTTT; CDR3: CASSIRQGNQPQHF
J: TRBJ1-4; size: NA; V: TRBV7-8; D: NA; DNA: TGTGCCAGCAGCGGGAGGGACTCTGCAACTAATGAAAAACTGTTTTTT; CDR3: CASSGRDSATNEKLFF
J: TRBJ2-1; size: NA; V: TRBV7-3; D: TRBD1; DNA: TGTGCCAGCAGCACCGGGACAGGGAAGGATGCTGAGCAGTTCTTC; CDR3: CASSTGTGKDAEQFF
J: TRBJ2-5; size: NA; V: TRBV5-4; D: TRBD1; DNA: TGTGCCAGCAGCTTTGGGCAGGGGGAAGAGACCCAGTACTTC; CDR3: CASSFGQGEETQYF
J: TRBJ2-1; size: NA; V: TRBV27; D: TRBD2; DNA: TGTGCCAGCAGTTTAACCGGGACTAGCGGGGGGGGGTCCTACAATGAGCAGTTCTTC; CDR3: CASSLTGTSGGGSYNEQFF
J: TRBJ2-7; size: NA; V: TRBV5-1; D: NA; DNA: TGCGCCAGCAGCTTGGCGGGGTTCAGCTACGAGCAGTACTTC; CDR3: CASSLAGFSYEQYF
J: TRBJ2-3; size: NA; V: TRBV2; D: NA; DNA: TGTGCCAGCAGTGCCGGGACACCCAGAGCAGATACGCAGTATTTT; CDR3: CASSAGTPRADTQYF